Listed here are 20 T cell receptor beta chains from one sample, sequenced in a study of T cell changes during pregnancy in multiple sclerosis. Some clones are missing from TCRdb's copy, which holds only in-frame ones; the method was immunoSEQ multiplex PCR. The sample lists tens of thousands of clones, roughly 93% occurring once. Source material: PBMCs (not recorded whether the cells were cultured). These TCRs come from a female donor with multiple sclerosis, enrolled in a pregnancy study.

V usage is TRBV5-6 and J usage is TRBJ1-1, with D possibly being TRBD1 (5 bases). CDR1 is SGHDT, CDR2 YYEEEE, per germline. V shed 3 bases and J shed 1 base, with 7 bases lying between them. This CDR3 comprises 13 residues. CDR3 coding DNA: TGTGCCAGCAGCTCCGGACAGAACACTGAAGCTTTCTTT. Translated: CASSSGQNTEAFF.

V is TRBV6-1 and J is TRBJ2-3; D may be TRBD1 or TRBD2 (5 bases each). V was shortened by 1 base and J by 1 base, with 12 bases between the two germline ends. The CDR3 covers 16 residues. Per the germline V gene, CDR1 is MNHNS and CDR2 is SASEGT. The CDR3, as DNA: TGTGCCAGCAGTGAAGGGGGGTCTTTTGGCACAGATACGCAGTATTTT. Encoded protein: CASSEGGSFGTDTQYF.

V usage is TRBV27 and J usage is TRBJ2-1, with 11 bases aligning to TRBD1. CDR3 length: 15 residues. Trimming at V came to 6 bases and at J to 6 bases, leaving 7 bases not matched to a gene. Per the germline V gene, CDR1 is MNHEY and CDR2 is SMNVEV (reference sequence). This CDR3 is CASRADRGRTNEQFF. The CDR3 DNA sequence: TGTGCCAGCAGGGCGGACAGGGGGCGTACCAATGAGCAGTTCTTC.

The genes are TRBV29-1 and TRBJ2-1; 11 bases line up with TRBD1. V shed 7 bases and J 0 bases; nucleotides not matched to a gene: 14. The germline V gene has CDR1 SQVTM and CDR2 ANQGSEA. The CDR3 covers 18 residues. The CDR3 DNA reads as TGCAGCGCCGAAGGTGGGACAGGGGGATTGAGCTCCTACAATGAGCAGTTCTTC. Amino acids: CSAEGGTGGLSSYNEQFF.

J is TRBJ2-2 and V is TRBV2, with 12 bases fitting TRBD2. V trimming: 6 bases; J trimming: 2 bases; junction bases outside the gene matches: 4. CDR3 length equals 16 residues. The V gene's germline CDR1 is SNHLY and CDR2 FYNNEI. In DNA, the CDR3 is TGTGCCAGCAGCCGGGGACTAGCGGGTAACACCGGGGAGCTGTTTTTT. This codes for CASSRGLAGNTGELFF.

The count of this clone is one. V and J are TRBV7-9 and TRBJ2-7; 9 bases agree with TRBD2. Trimming cost V 4 bases and J 0 bases; bases outside gene matches: 7. This CDR3 has 16 amino acids. Germline loops: CDR1 SEHNR, CDR2 FQNEAQ (reference sequence). The chain's CDR3 is CASSYSSGTPSYEQYF. The CDR3 bases are TGTGCCAGCAGCTATTCTAGCGGGACTCCCTCCTACGAGCAGTACTTC. The variable domain in full, completed from reference TRBV7-9 and TRBJ2-7, reads DTGVSQNPRHKITKRGQNVTFRCDPISEHNRLYWYRQTLGQGPEFLTYFQNEAQLEKSRLLSDRFSAERPKGSFSTLEIQRTEQGDSAMYLCASSYSSGTPSYEQYFGPGTRLTVT.

The J gene is TRBJ2-2, the V gene TRBV7-3, with 8 bases that match TRBD2. Germline CDR1 reads SGHTA; CDR2 reads FQGTGA. V shed 4 bases, J shed 5 bases, and the junction held 3 bases outside the gene matches. This CDR3 is built from 14 residues. The CDR3 nucleotides are TGTGCCAGCAGCTCTCTAGCGGGTACCGGGGAGCTGTTTTTT. Its protein is CASSSLAGTGELFF.

V usage is TRBV4-3 and J usage is TRBJ2-7, with 9 bases matching TRBD2. Looked up from germline, CDR1 is LGHNA and CDR2 is YSLEER. This CDR3 has 20 residues. V dropped 0 bases and J dropped 4; count of bases not matched to a gene: 19. The CDR3 nucleotides read TGCGCCAGCAGCCAAGATGAATTCGGAGCGGGAGGCCCAGGTGGGTACGAGCAGTACTTC. It yields the protein CASSQDEFGAGGPGGYEQYF.

The chain has TRBV7-2 and TRBJ2-1; 10 bases are a match to TRBD2. J gave up 8 bases and V 4 bases, and 11 bases lay outside the gene matches. This CDR3 region has 16 residues. The V gene's germline CDR1 is SGHTA and CDR2 FQGNSA. CDR3 coding DNA: TGTGCCAGCAGCTCGTCTAGCGGGAGTGAGTCCCATGAGCAGTTCTTC. Amino acids: CASSSSSGSESHEQFF.

The V and J genes are TRBV2 and TRBJ1-5, with 7 bases matching TRBD1. Germline CDR1 reads SNHLY; CDR2 reads FYNNEI. This CDR3 is 14 amino acids long. The J segment lost 1 base and the V segment lost 6 bases, leaving 3 bases of the junction unmatched. The CDR3 protein is CASRTGLSNQPQHF. The CDR3 region has the DNA TGTGCCAGCAGGACAGGGTTAAGCAATCAGCCCCAGCATTTT.

The CDR3 DNA is TGTGCCAGCAGGGCACTAGCGGGAGGCATTTACGAGCAGTACTTC. Residues: CASRALAGGIYEQYF. The chain employs TRBV2 and TRBJ2-7, with 12 bases that match TRBD2. The J segment lost 4 bases and the V segment lost 6 bases, leaving 7 bases of the junction unmatched. This CDR3 region has 15 residues. CDR1 and CDR2 (germline): SNHLY, FYNNEI. Supplemented by reference TRBV2 and TRBJ2-7, the full variable domain reads EPEVTQTPSHQVTQMGQEVILRCVPISNHLYFYWYRQILGQKVEFLVSFYNNEISEKSEIFDDQFSVERPDGSNFTLKIRSTKLEDSAMYFCASRALAGGIYEQYFGPGTRLTVT.

The rearrangement uses TRBV6-1 and TRBJ2-7; D is perhaps TRBD1 (6 bases). The V end lost 5 bases, the J end lost 3 bases, and 11 bases lay between the germline ends. CDR3 length: 13 residues. Germline CDR1 is MNHNS and CDR2 is SASEGT. The CDR3 is CASSLGAVYEQYF. The CDR3, as DNA: TGTGCCAGCAGTCTGGGGGCTGTCTACGAGCAGTACTTC.

This sequence joins TRBV30 and TRBJ2-5, with a possible D match to TRBD2 (6 bases). Deletions cut 0 bases from V and 5 bases from J, with 10 bases between. CDR3 length: 13 amino acids. Germline V gene data show CDR1 as GTSNPN and CDR2 as SVGIG (reference sequence). The CDR3 reads CAWSVGTGETQYF. CDR3 sequence (DNA): TGTGCCTGGAGTGTAGGGACTGGGGAGACCCAGTACTTC.

The chain employs TRBV19 and TRBJ1-1, with a tentative D call TRBD1 (6 bases). The CDR3 has 17 amino acids. Trimming left V 7 bases short and J 3 bases short, with 24 bases between. Germline CDR1 is LNHDA and CDR2 is SQIVND (reference sequence). The CDR3 sequence: CASTLSGVVSLYTEAFF. Written as DNA, the CDR3 is TGTGCCAGTACCCTATCAGGGGTTGTGTCTTTGTACACTGAAGCTTTCTTT.

The V gene is TRBV7-9, the J gene TRBJ1-1, with a tentative D call TRBD1 (5 bases). Germline V gene sequence: CDR1 SEHNR, CDR2 FQNEAQ (reference sequence). The germline V and J ends were trimmed by 3 bases and 3 bases, with 8 bases remaining between them. This CDR3 is 13 amino acids long. The CDR3 nucleotides read TGTGCCAGCAGCTTCGCGGGGGACACTGAAGCTTTCTTT. Translation: CASSFAGDTEAFF.

This clone was seen just once. V usage is TRBV27 and J usage is TRBJ2-2; maybe TRBD2 (6 bases). The ends were cut back, 5 bases at V and 5 bases at J, with 15 bases in the middle. The CDR3 spans 15 residues. Germline V gene data show CDR1 as MNHEY and CDR2 as SMNVEV (reference sequence). The CDR3 sequence is CASSPRDLATGELFF. The CDR3 nucleotides read TGTGCCAGCAGTCCCCGGGACCTAGCGACCGGGGAGCTGTTTTTT.

The V and J genes are TRBV5-6 and TRBJ1-4, with 7 nucleotides matching TRBD1. CDR3 size: 15 residues. Trimming took 2 bases from V and 7 from J; bases not matched to a gene: 8. Germline values: CDR1 SGHDT, CDR2 YYEEEE. CDR3 amino acids: CASSFRQGLSEKLFF. CDR3 sequence (DNA): TGTGCCAGCAGCTTCCGACAGGGATTGTCTGAAAAACTGTTTTTT.

The J gene is TRBJ1-5, the V gene TRBV19, with a weak D call TRBD1 (5 bases). Trimming pared 3 bases from V and 3 bases from J, leaving 12 bases between. The CDR3 runs to 15 residues. Germline loops: CDR1 LNHDA, CDR2 SQIVND (reference sequence). The CDR3 DNA sequence: TGTGCCAGTAGTATGGGCACAGGCATCAATCAGCCCCAGCATTTT. The encoded protein is CASSMGTGINQPQHF.

The chain has TRBV18 and TRBJ2-5, with D hard to call. V lost 3 bases to trimming and J lost 5 bases, with 4 bases between them. The CDR3 is 11 residues long. The germline V gene encodes CDR1 KGHSH and CDR2 LQKENI. The CDR3 region has the DNA TGTGCCAGCTCACCCGGGGAGACCCAGTACTTC. This codes for CASSPGETQYF.

The rearrangement joins TRBV7-9 to TRBJ2-7; TRBD2 aligns across 7 bases. This CDR3 has 19 residues. Germline loops: CDR1 SEHNR, CDR2 FQNEAQ (reference sequence). With V trimmed by 5 bases and J by 2 bases, 21 bases remained unmatched. CDR3 in amino acids: CASSRRPVGGLAVTYEQYF. CDR3 bases: TGTGCCAGCAGCCGACGGCCGGTGGGTGGGCTAGCGGTAACCTACGAGCAGTACTTC.